The subject of this entry is one T cell receptor beta chain. Its antigen remains unidentified. The CDR3 end falls 3 residues outside the read, so it is completed with the germline J gene. The data were taken from a study of T cells in women clearing cervical HPV infection. Study-wide context: Controls' single incident HPV16 infection cleared within 12 months without precancer.

Study-wide results and limits: Repertoire richness, not evenness, was significantly elevated in CIN3+ cases versus controls.

Germline CDR1 is SGHRS and CDR2 is YFSETQ. With 1 base clipped from V and 4 bases from J, the junction kept 8 bases outside the gene matches. This CDR3 contains 16 residues. Clones were read by immunoSEQ multiplex PCR, and TCRdb kept only the in-frame ones, dropping some. The sample data list 22,000 or so clones. This sequence joins TRBV5-1 and TRBJ2-5, with 9 bases aligning to TRBD1. Specimen: blood buffy coat. This sequence was found in a woman between 18 and 75 years old with a cervical HPV16 infection that either progressed to CIN3+ or cleared (not recorded which). CDR3 DNA, as far as it was read: TGCGCCAGCAGCTTGACGTTTGGACAGGGGTTAGAGACC. Encoded protein: CASSLTFGQGLET. The complete CDR3 sequence is CASSLTFGQGLETQYF.